This T cell receptor beta chain was sequenced in a study of spatial heterogeneity in lung cancer. Every individual TCR cDNA molecule carried its own unique molecular identifier, which allowed correction of PCR and sequencing errors. MiXCR was run by TCRdb on the 5' RACE reads, yielding one entry per CDR3 protein. The table includes about 70,000 distinct CDR3 sequences, nearly 9% detected once. Indicated time point: blood at routine non-recurrence follow-up after resection. Unsorted samples of tumor, nontumor lung or frozen PBMC had their whole RNA sequenced. V was shortened by 6 bases and J by 2 bases, with 13 bases between the two germline ends. Germline CDR1 reads DFQATT; CDR2 reads SNEGSKA (reference sequence). CDR3 length: 13 amino acids.

This clonotype originated in a female donor with early-stage non-small cell lung cancer. The chain is built from TRBV20-1 and TRBJ1-1; tentative D call: TRBD1 (6 bases). Sequenced material: PBMCs, taken at follow-up. The chain's CDR3 is CSAIPDSNTEAFF. The CDR3 DNA reads TGCAGTGCCATCCCGGACAGCAACACTGAAGCTTTCTTT.